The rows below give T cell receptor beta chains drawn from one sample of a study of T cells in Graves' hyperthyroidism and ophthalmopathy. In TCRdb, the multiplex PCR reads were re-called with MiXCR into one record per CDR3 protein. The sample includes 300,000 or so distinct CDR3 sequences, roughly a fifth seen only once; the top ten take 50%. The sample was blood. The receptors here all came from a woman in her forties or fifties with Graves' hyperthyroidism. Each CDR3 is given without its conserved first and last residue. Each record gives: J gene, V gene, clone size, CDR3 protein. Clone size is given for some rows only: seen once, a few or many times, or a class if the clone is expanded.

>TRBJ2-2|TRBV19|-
ASRDRGRNGELF
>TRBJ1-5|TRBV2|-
ASKGHQAQPQH
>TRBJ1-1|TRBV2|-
ASSLEASRAHTEAF
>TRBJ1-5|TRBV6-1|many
ASTPSRNSNQPQH
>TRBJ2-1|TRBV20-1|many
SADSYNEQF
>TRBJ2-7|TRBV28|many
ASSPNLGTYEQY
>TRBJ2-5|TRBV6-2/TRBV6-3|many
ASSRTGGMGETQY
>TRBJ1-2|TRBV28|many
ASSPTGSTSNYGYT
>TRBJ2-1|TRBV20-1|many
SAREAAGVYNEQF
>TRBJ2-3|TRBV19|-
ASSIRPTDTQY
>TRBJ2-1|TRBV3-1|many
ASSSGHEQF
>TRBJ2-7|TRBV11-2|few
ASSLLTPSSYEQY
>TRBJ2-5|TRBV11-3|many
ASSVTSAGATQY
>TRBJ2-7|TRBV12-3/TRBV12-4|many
ASSHDRVYEQY
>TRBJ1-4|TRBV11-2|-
ASSSPGQTNEKLF
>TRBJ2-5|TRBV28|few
ASSFLWTGRPETQY
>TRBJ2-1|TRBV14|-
ASSQDRGLAGGPTNEQF
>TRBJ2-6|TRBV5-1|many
ASSILQGAGANVLT
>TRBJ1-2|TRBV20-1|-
SARDAVNYGYT
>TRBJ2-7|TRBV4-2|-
ASSQDASGPYEQY
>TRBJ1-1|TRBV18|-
ASSKSSGNTEAF
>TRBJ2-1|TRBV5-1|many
ASSSRTGVNNEQF
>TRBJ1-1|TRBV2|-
ASSRTGWNTEAL
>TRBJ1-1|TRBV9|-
ASSAPGKGGTEAF
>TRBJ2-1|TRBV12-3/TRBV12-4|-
ASSPTGLQRYSCYNEQF
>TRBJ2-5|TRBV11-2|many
ASSFSGSYQETQY
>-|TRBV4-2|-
ASSQDIVGAARGAF
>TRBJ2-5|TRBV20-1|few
SARSGTSGMAYETQY
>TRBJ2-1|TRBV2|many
ASSEGTGVIYEQF
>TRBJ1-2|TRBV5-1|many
ASSPQYTYGYT
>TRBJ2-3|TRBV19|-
ASSTYTDTQY
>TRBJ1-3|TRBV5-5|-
ASSLWRGSGNTIY
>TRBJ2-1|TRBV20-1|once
SARGTSGYNEQF
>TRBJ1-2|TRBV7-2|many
ASSSFNYGYT
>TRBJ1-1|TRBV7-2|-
ASSLLQGNTEAF
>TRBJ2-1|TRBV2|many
ASRWRGGMYEQF
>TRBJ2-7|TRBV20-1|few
SAPRTGDYEQY
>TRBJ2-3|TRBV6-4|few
ASSAQLAGTDTQY
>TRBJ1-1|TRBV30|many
ACTRGRRAF
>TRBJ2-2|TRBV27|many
ASSSNRLAGRTRELF
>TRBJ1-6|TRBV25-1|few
ASRNIGQNNSPLH
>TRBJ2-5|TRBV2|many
ASSDDHEGTQY
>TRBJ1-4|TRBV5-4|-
ASRGQATDEKLF
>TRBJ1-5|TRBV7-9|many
ASSPDRRNQPQH
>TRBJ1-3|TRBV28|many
ASRGGTVKGNTIY
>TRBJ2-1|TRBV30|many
AWRPKGRYEQF
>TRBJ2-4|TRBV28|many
ASSLLGGEAQNIQY
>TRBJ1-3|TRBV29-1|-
SVGQGAGNTIY
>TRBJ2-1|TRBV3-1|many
ASSQVSSGRASEQF
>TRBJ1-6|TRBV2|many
ASREGDRGNSPLH
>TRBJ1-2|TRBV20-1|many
SARDLRDRVNYGYT
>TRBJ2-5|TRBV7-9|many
ASSSREIQETQY
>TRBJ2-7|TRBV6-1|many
ASVGHNYEQY
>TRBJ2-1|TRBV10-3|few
AIGRGTDYNEQF
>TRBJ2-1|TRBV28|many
ASSHPQRARDEQF
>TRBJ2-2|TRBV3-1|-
ASIPSGETGELF
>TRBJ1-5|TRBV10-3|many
AISGDKSNQPQH
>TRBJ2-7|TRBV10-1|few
ASSFTGLEQY
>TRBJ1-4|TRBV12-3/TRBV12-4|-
ASSRPGQFGEKLF
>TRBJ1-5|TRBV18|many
ASSLGTTNQPQH